This entry features one TCR beta chain sequence. The CDR3 is made up of 16 amino acids. CDR1 is KGHSH and CDR2 is LQKENI in the germline V gene. The V and J ends lost 0 bases and 2 bases, in that order; junction bases with no gene match: 1. The protocol was immunoSEQ multiplex PCR, while the TCRdb copy is restricted to in-frame clones and leaves out a portion. The sample holds roughly 140,000 clones, over 85% seen once. These data come from a study of control samples from healthy donors and cancer patients. The sequence derives from a middle-aged man in good health. The specimen sequenced was blood. This chain links TRBV18 with TRBJ2-2; TRBD1 agrees at 9 bases. The CDR3 spells CASSPPGQGNTGELFF. The CDR3 bases are TGTGCCAGCTCACCACCGGGACAGGGTAACACCGGGGAGCTGTTTTTT.